The 21 T cell receptor beta chains below all came from one sample that was sequenced in a study of blood T cell repertoires in COVID-19. The protocol was immunoSEQ multiplex PCR, while the TCRdb copy is restricted to in-frame clones and leaves out a portion. This table holds 400,000 or so clones, 75% to 90% found once. Sequenced sample: PBMCs or T cells enriched from blood (not recorded which). Source of these receptors: a man younger than 40 who had recovered from COVID-19.

The chain carries TRBV5-6 and TRBJ1-5, with D tentatively TRBD1 (6 bases). Germline V gene lookup returns CDR1 SGHDT and CDR2 YYEEEE. V gave up 2 bases and J gave up 0 bases, with 12 bases separating them. The CDR3 contains 16 residues. DNA for the CDR3: TGTGCCAGCAGCTTAACCAGGGGCCGTAGCAATCAGCCCCAGCATTTT. This translates into CASSLTRGRSNQPQHF. Variable domain in full (rest from reference TRBV5-6 and TRBJ1-5): DAGVTQSPTHLIKTRGQQVTLRCSPKSGHDTVSWYQQALGQGPQFIFQYYEEEERQRGNFPDRFSGHQFPNYSSELNVNALLLGDSALYLCASSLTRGRSNQPQHFGDGTRLSIL.

The V gene is TRBV5-1, the J gene TRBJ2-3, with D possibly being TRBD1 (5 bases). The V end was cut by 7 bases, the J end by 2 bases, with 11 bases between. Germline V gene data show CDR1 as SGHRS and CDR2 as YFSETQ. The length of the CDR3 is 13 residues. The CDR3 loop is CASGQGNTDTQYF. The CDR3 region has the DNA TGCGCCAGCGGGCAGGGTAACACAGATACGCAGTATTTT. Complete variable domain (other parts from reference TRBV5-1 and TRBJ2-3): KAGVTQTPRYLIKTRGQQVTLSCSPISGHRSVSWYQQTPGQGLQFLFEYFSETQRNKGNFPGRFSGRQFSNSRSEMNVSTLELGDSALYLCASGQGNTDTQYFGPGTRLTVL.

The chain joins TRBV7-9 to TRBJ1-6; TRBD1 agrees at 9 bases. J was trimmed by 7 bases and V by 5 bases; bases with no gene match: 6. Looked up from germline, CDR1 is SEHNR and CDR2 is FQNEAQ (reference sequence). The CDR3 extends over 15 amino acids. The CDR3 sequence: CASSPGDRENSPLHF. CDR3 coding DNA: TGTGCCAGCAGCCCTGGGGACAGGGAAAATTCACCCCTCCACTTT.

The chain is built from TRBV11-2 and TRBJ2-1; D might be TRBD2 (7 bases). The CDR3 is 16 amino acids. V shed 6 bases and J shed 1 base, with 16 bases lying between them. Germline CDR1 reads SGHAT; CDR2 reads FQNNGV. The chain's CDR3 is CASRGEGERSYNEQFF. The CDR3 bases are TGTGCCAGCAGGGGGGAGGGGGAGAGGTCCTACAATGAGCAGTTCTTC.

This clone was observed a handful of times. CDR3 nucleotide sequence: TGCGCCAGCAGCCAAGAGGGCACTCCTTTCGGGGAGCTGTTTTTT. Its translation is CASSQEGTPFGELFF. This chain connects TRBV4-1 to TRBJ2-2; D call uncertain. Germline CDR1 and CDR2: MGHRA and YSYEKL. Trimming took off 0 bases at V and 7 bases at J, with 12 bases between the two ends. The CDR3 runs to 15 residues.

The chain couples TRBV18 to TRBJ1-2; 7 positions match TRBD1. Looked up from germline, CDR1 is KGHSH and CDR2 is LQKENI. This CDR3 is 17 amino acids long. J gave up 2 bases and V 3 bases, and 12 bases lay outside the gene matches. The CDR3 nucleotides are TGTGCCAGCTCACCTAACACCGGCCAGGGGGAAAACTATGGCTACACCTTC. Translation: CASSPNTGQGENYGYTF. Combining the CDR3 with reference TRBV18 and TRBJ1-2 gives the whole variable domain NAGVMQNPRHLVRRRGQEARLRCSPMKGHSHVYWYRQLPEEGLKFMVYLQKENIIDESGMPKERFSAEFPKEGPSILRIQQVVRGDSAAYFCASSPNTGQGENYGYTFGSGTRLTVV.

The chain has TRBV30 and TRBJ1-1, with 7 bases lining up with TRBD1. The CDR3 has 13 residues. V dropped 3 bases and J dropped 0; count of bases not matched to a gene: 1. Germline V lookup: CDR1 GTSNPN, CDR2 SVGIG (reference sequence). The chain's CDR3 is CAWRGTVNTEAFF. DNA for the CDR3: TGTGCCTGGAGGGGGACAGTGAACACTGAAGCTTTCTTT.

The chain links TRBV3-1 (or the pseudogene TRBV3-2) to TRBJ2-3; a possible D gene is TRBD2 (5 bases). This CDR3 comprises 14 residues. V was pared by 1 base and J by 4 bases, with 9 bases between. Germline-derived CDR1 and CDR2 are LGHDT and YNNKEL (reference sequence). This CDR3 is CASSQARAADTQYF. The DNA for the CDR3 is TGTGCCAGCAGCCAAGCGCGGGCGGCAGATACGCAGTATTTT.

The rearrangement joins TRBV5-1 to TRBJ2-2; D uncertain. Trimming removed 1 base at V and 6 bases at J, with 10 bases between. The CDR3 is made up of 14 amino acids. CDR1 is SGHRS and CDR2 is YFSETQ in the germline V gene. The chain's CDR3 is CASSLITESGELFF. DNA for the CDR3: TGCGCCAGCAGCTTGATCACGGAGTCCGGGGAGCTGTTTTTT.

The chain recombines TRBV7-9 with TRBJ1-2, with 7 bases lining up with TRBD1. Germline V gene data show CDR1 as SEHNR and CDR2 as FQNEAQ (reference sequence). Germline trimming cut 6 bases from V and 2 bases from J; bases unmatched to any gene: 3. There are 13 residues in the CDR3. In nucleotides, the CDR3 is TGTGCCAGCAGGCCACAGGGGAACTATGGCTACACCTTC. Amino acid sequence: CASRPQGNYGYTF.

The chain is built from TRBV20-1 and TRBJ1-2, with 8 bases aligning to TRBD1. The length of the CDR3 is 11 residues. V lost 5 bases to trimming and J lost 8 bases; unmatched junction nucleotides: 4. In germline, CDR1 is DFQATT, CDR2 SNEGSKA (reference sequence). The CDR3 loop is CSAPGGGGYTF. DNA for the CDR3: TGCAGTGCTCCAGGGGGCGGCGGCTACACCTTC.

Concerning this clone: The sample carries other DNA sequences with the same CDR3. This chain connects TRBV9 to TRBJ1-5; D is uncertain. From germline, CDR1 is SGDLS and CDR2 YYNGEE. The CDR3 contains 14 residues. V was cut by 0 bases and J by 0 bases, with 4 bases left in between. The DNA of the CDR3 is TGTGCCAGCAGCGTAGGTCTTAGCAATCAGCCCCAGCATTTT. It is translated as CASSVGLSNQPQHF.

V and J are TRBV9 and TRBJ2-5; D is unresolved. CDR1 is SGDLS and CDR2 is YYNGEE in the germline V gene. The CDR3 runs 14 residues. V was shortened by 0 bases and J by 0 bases, with 6 bases between the two germline ends. The CDR3 DNA sequence: TGTGCCAGCAGCGTAGCCGGTTACCAAGAGACCCAGTACTTC. This translates into CASSVAGYQETQYF.

The chain recombines TRBV7-2 with TRBJ2-3; a weak D match, TRBD1 (5 bases). CDR3 length: 16 residues. V was cut by 5 bases and J by 2 bases, with 17 bases left in between. Per germline, CDR1 SGHTA and CDR2 FQGNSA. In DNA, the CDR3 is TGTGCCAGCAGCGTGGAATTCAGGGTATTCACAGATACGCAGTATTTT. Translation: CASSVEFRVFTDTQYF.

The chain carries TRBV2 and TRBJ1-3; tentatively, D is TRBD1 (5 bases). Between the trimmed V and J ends, which lost 2 bases and 0 bases, there was a span of 11 bases. The V gene's germline CDR1 is SNHLY and CDR2 FYNNEI. This CDR3 contains 16 residues. CDR3 sequence reads: CASSEQGTSSGNTIYF. The CDR3 DNA is TGTGCCAGCAGTGAACAGGGTACCAGCTCTGGAAACACCATATATTTT.

The chain is built from TRBV29-1 and TRBJ2-2, with D unresolved. V lost 7 bases and J lost 5, with 11 bases in between. The CDR3 has 12 residues. The germline V gene has CDR1 SQVTM and CDR2 ANQGSEA. The CDR3 loop reads CSAVELTGELFF. In nucleotides, the CDR3 is TGCAGCGCTGTTGAGCTGACCGGGGAGCTGTTTTTT.

The gene calls are TRBV5-8 and TRBJ2-2; TRBD2 might be the D (5 bases). The CDR3 loop spans 13 amino acids. CDR1 SGHTS and CDR2 YDEGEE come from the germline V gene. V was clipped by 4 bases and J by 3 bases, with 7 bases between them. This CDR3 reads CASSAGDTGELFF. The CDR3, as DNA: TGTGCCAGCAGCGCCGGGGACACCGGGGAGCTGTTTTTT.

The chain combines TRBV7-2 with TRBJ2-7; 12 nucleotides agree with TRBD2. The CDR3 is 17 amino acids. Germline lookup yields CDR1 SGHTA and CDR2 FQGNSA. V trimming: 5 bases; J trimming: 5 bases; junction bases outside the gene matches: 13. DNA for the CDR3: TGTGCCAGCAGCCGCCGGTTCGGGACTAGCGGGCGGAACGAGCAGTACTTC. This gives the protein CASSRRFGTSGRNEQYF.

The chain employs TRBV29-1 and TRBJ1-3; the D is unclear. The CDR3 contains 13 residues. Looked up from germline, CDR1 is SQVTM and CDR2 is ANQGSEA. Trimming cost V 6 bases and J 9 bases, with 18 bases left between them. CDR3 amino acids: CSVKGPGLSTIYF. DNA of the CDR3: TGCAGCGTGAAAGGTCCAGGCCTGAGCACCATATATTTT. The variable domain in full, with the rest retrieved from reference TRBV29-1 and TRBJ1-3, is SAVISQKPSRDICQRGTSLTIQCQVDSQVTMMFWYRQQPGQSLTLIATANQGSEATYESGFVIDKFPISRPNLTFSTLTVSNMSPEDSSIYLCSVKGPGLSTIYFGEGSWLTVV.

This chain uses TRBV28 with TRBJ2-7, with D possibly TRBD1 on 6 matching bases. There are 16 residues in the CDR3. CDR1 and CDR2 from the germline V gene are MDHEN and SYDVKM. The V end lost 6 bases, the J end lost 2 bases, and 20 bases lay between the germline ends. This chain's CDR3 is CASRTRRGGRPYEQYF. For the CDR3, the DNA is TGTGCCAGCAGGACACGAAGAGGGGGTAGACCCTACGAGCAGTACTTC.

The chain joins TRBV19 to TRBJ1-6, with D hard to call. Per the germline V gene, CDR1 is LNHDA and CDR2 is SQIVND (reference sequence). The CDR3 extends over 15 amino acids. Trimming took off 3 bases at V and 6 bases at J, with 12 bases between the two ends. DNA for the CDR3: TGTGCCAGTAGTATGGGCTACCCGACTAATTCACCCCTCCACTTT. It yields the protein CASSMGYPTNSPLHF. The entire variable domain, with the rest obtained from reference TRBV19 and TRBJ1-6, is as follows: DGGITQSPKYLFRKEGQNVTLSCEQNLNHDAMYWYRQDPGQGLRLIYYSQIVNDFQKGDIAEGYSVSREKKESFPLTVTSAQKNPTAFYLCASSMGYPTNSPLHFGNGTRLTVT.